The 23 T cell receptor beta chains below come from one sample, sequenced in a study of CD8+ T cells in alopecia areata. The authors extracted RNA and reverse transcribed it into cDNA as the sequencing template. Method: immunoSEQ multiplex PCR; TCRdb's copy keeps in-frame clones and lacks some. In the table there are about 150,000 clones, roughly 50% of which are singletons. Sequencing input: CD4+ T cells sorted from blood. These TCRs come from a human donor with alopecia areata.

This clone was recorded a few times. The gene calls are TRBV5-1 and TRBJ2-6, with 7 bases that match TRBD1. Germline CDR1 and CDR2: SGHRS and YFSETQ. V lost 4 bases, J lost 0 bases, and 10 bases stayed unmatched. The CDR3 runs to 18 residues. DNA of the CDR3: TGCGCCAGCAGCCAACCCGGACAGGCCGTCTCTGGGGCCAACGTCCTGACTTTC. Protein: CASSQPGQAVSGANVLTF. Full variable domain (rest looked up from reference TRBV5-1 and TRBJ2-6): KAGVTQTPRYLIKTRGQQVTLSCSPISGHRSVSWYQQTPGQGLQFLFEYFSETQRNKGNFPGRFSGRQFSNSRSEMNVSTLELGDSALYLCASSQPGQAVSGANVLTFGAGSRLTVL.

The J gene is TRBJ2-7, the V gene TRBV29-1, with D hard to call. The CDR3 totals 14 residues. The V and J ends lost 6 bases and 4 bases respectively, with 19 bases between them. Germline V gene sequence: CDR1 SQVTM, CDR2 ANQGSEA. CDR3 sequence: CSVKGRLSAYEQYF. The DNA of the CDR3 is TGCAGCGTAAAAGGGCGGCTGTCCGCGTACGAGCAGTACTTC.

This clone was seen only a few times. The rearrangement uses TRBV28 and TRBJ2-7; D is possibly TRBD1 (6 bases). Germline CDR1 is MDHEN and CDR2 is SYDVKM. The CDR3 contains 14 residues. V lost 6 bases to trimming and J lost 1 base, with 13 bases between them. The CDR3 DNA sequence: TGTGCCAGCAGGGACAGTCCTTCGTCCTACGAGCAGTACTTC. Amino acid sequence: CASRDSPSSYEQYF.

The rearrangement uses TRBV27 and TRBJ2-7; TRBD2 matches 10 bases. Germline V gene sequence: CDR1 MNHEY, CDR2 SMNVEV (reference sequence). With V trimmed by 6 bases and J by 5 bases, 4 bases remained unmatched. This CDR3 spans 13 amino acids. Here the CDR3 DNA reads TGTGCCAGCAGATTTCTAGCGGGGGACGAGCAGTACTTC. Translation: CASRFLAGDEQYF.

V usage is TRBV10-3 and J usage is TRBJ2-1, with D uncertain. The germline V gene has CDR1 ENHRY and CDR2 SYGVKD. The CDR3 loop spans 12 amino acids. V shed 9 bases and J shed 3 bases, with 9 bases lying between them. CDR3 sequence: CAMKDDYNEQFF. The CDR3 coding sequence is TGTGCCATGAAGGACGACTACAATGAGCAGTTCTTC.

The chain employs TRBV29-1 and TRBJ2-1; 8 nucleotides align to TRBD2. Per the germline V gene, CDR1 is SQVTM and CDR2 is ANQGSEA. V lost 1 base, J lost 3 bases, and 5 bases stayed unmatched. The CDR3 runs to 15 residues. The CDR3 nucleotides are TGCAGCGTTGAAGGAGCGGGAGTGGTCTACAATGAGCAGTTCTTC. It is translated as CSVEGAGVVYNEQFF.

The chain recombines TRBV15 with TRBJ2-1; D possibly uses TRBD1 or TRBD2 (6 bases each). Trimming took off 7 bases at V and 9 bases at J, with 16 bases between the two ends. The germline V gene has CDR1 LNHNV and CDR2 YYDKDF (reference sequence). The CDR3 is 13 amino acids. DNA of the CDR3: TGTGCCACCAAAACGCTGGAGGGGGGTGAGCAGTTCTTC. The encoded protein is CATKTLEGGEQFF.

A few counts support this clone. The chain carries TRBV29-1 and TRBJ2-3; D not resolved. Germline CDR1 and CDR2: SQVTM and ANQGSEA. Trimming took off 4 bases at V and 1 base at J, with 9 bases between the two ends. The CDR3 length is 13 residues. CDR3 sequence: CSVVVSGTDTQYF. DNA for the CDR3: TGCAGCGTTGTTGTTTCGGGCACAGATACGCAGTATTTT.

V and J are TRBV13 and TRBJ2-2; 9 bases align to TRBD2. This CDR3 contains 13 residues. Germline V gene sequence: CDR1 PRHDT, CDR2 FYEKMQ (reference sequence). The V segment lost 6 bases and the J segment 5 bases; nucleotides outside the gene matches: 1. Here the CDR3 reads CASRTSGTGELFF. The CDR3 DNA sequence: TGTGCCAGCAGGACTAGCGGAACCGGGGAGCTGTTTTTT. The full variable domain, its missing parts supplied by reference TRBV13 and TRBJ2-2, is AAGVIQSPRHLIKEKRETATLKCYPIPRHDTVYWYQQGPGQDPQFLISFYEKMQSDKGSIPDRFSAQQFSDYHSELNMSSLELGDSALYFCASRTSGTGELFFGEGSRLTVL.

The genes are TRBV5-1 and TRBJ1-2; 8 nucleotides match TRBD1. Germline CDR1 is SGHRS and CDR2 is YFSETQ. With V trimmed by 0 bases and J by 0 bases, 10 bases remained unmatched. The CDR3 runs 18 residues. CDR3 DNA: TGCGCCAGCAGCTTGGTCGCCCAGGGGGCTGCCGCTAACTATGGCTACACCTTC. The encoded protein is CASSLVAQGAAANYGYTF.

The chain is built from TRBV2 and TRBJ1-2; D is uncertain. The V gene's germline CDR1 is SNHLY and CDR2 FYNNEI. This CDR3 comprises 12 residues. Trimming pared 6 bases from V and 8 bases from J, leaving 13 bases between. CDR3 protein: CASRATVGGYTF. In nucleotides, the CDR3 is TGTGCCAGCAGGGCAACCGTGGGAGGCTACACCTTC. The full variable domain, with the rest looked up from reference TRBV2 and TRBJ1-2, is EPEVTQTPSHQVTQMGQEVILRCVPISNHLYFYWYRQILGQKVEFLVSFYNNEISEKSEIFDDQFSVERPDGSNFTLKIRSTKLEDSAMYFCASRATVGGYTFGSGTRLTVV.

The CDR3 DNA sequence: TGCGCCAGCAGCTCCAGCGGGAGCGAATACAATGAGCAGTTCTTC. Amino acids: CASSSSGSEYNEQFF. The chain links TRBV5-1 to TRBJ2-1; TRBD2 agrees at 8 bases. The CDR3 is made up of 15 amino acids. V dropped 3 bases and J dropped 4; count of bases not matched to a gene: 6. Germline V gene data show CDR1 as SGHRS and CDR2 as YFSETQ.

This clone has only a few counts. The rearrangement joins TRBV4-1 to TRBJ2-5, with TRBD2 as a possible D gene (5 bases). Germline CDR1 reads MGHRA; CDR2 reads YSYEKL. The CDR3 is 16 residues long. Trimming cost V 0 bases and J 4 bases, with 15 bases left between them. DNA of the CDR3: TGCGCCAGCAGCCAAGAAGGGAGTTCGTTGAGAGAGACCCAGTACTTC. Its translation: CASSQEGSSLRETQYF.

This sequence joins TRBV5-4 and TRBJ2-4, with D possibly being TRBD1 or TRBD2 (6 bases each). V was shortened by 0 bases and J by 7 bases, with 17 bases between the two germline ends. The CDR3 is 16 amino acids. Germline V CDR1 and CDR2: SGHNT, YYREEE (reference sequence). The CDR3 region is CASSLGGAPPRNIQYF. The CDR3 DNA sequence: TGTGCCAGCAGCTTGGGGGGGGCCCCGCCTAGGAACATTCAGTACTTC.

This clone was observed a few times. V usage is TRBV7-3 and J usage is TRBJ2-1, with 8 bases lining up with TRBD1. The junction had 5 bases not matched to a gene; V was cut back by 5 bases and J by 8 bases. Germline V gives CDR1 SGHTA, CDR2 FQGTGA. CDR3 length equals 13 residues. CDR3 protein: CASSPGGGDEQFF. The CDR3 DNA follows: TGTGCCAGCAGCCCAGGGGGCGGCGATGAGCAGTTCTTC.

The rearrangement links TRBV28 to TRBJ2-7, with D possibly matching TRBD1 (6 bases). V lost 4 bases to trimming and J lost 11 bases, with 18 bases between them. Per the germline V gene, CDR1 is MDHEN and CDR2 is SYDVKM. This CDR3 contains 13 residues. This CDR3 is CASSSTDRPQKYF. The CDR3 nucleotides are TGTGCCAGCAGTTCGACCGACAGGCCCCAAAAGTACTTC. Filled out from reference TRBV28 and TRBJ2-7, the complete variable domain reads DVKVTQSSRYLVKRTGEKVFLECVQDMDHENMFWYRQDPGLGLRLIYFSYDVKMKEKGDIPEGYSVSREKKERFSLILESASTNQTSMYLCASSSTDRPQKYFGPGTRLTVT.

This clone was picked up a small number of times. The rearrangement links TRBV29-1 to TRBJ2-3; 11 bases are shared with TRBD2. The CDR3 covers 15 residues. The germline V gene encodes CDR1 SQVTM and CDR2 ANQGSEA. The V gene end was trimmed by 6 bases and the J gene end by 5 bases; junction bases not matched to a gene: 10. For the CDR3, the DNA is TGCAGCGTGGGGACTAGCGGAGTGGGAGGAGATACGCAGTATTTT. It codes for CSVGTSGVGGDTQYF.

The chain combines TRBV6-5 with TRBJ2-5; 7 positions agree with TRBD1. The CDR3 is 14 amino acids. From germline, CDR1 is MNHEY and CDR2 SVGAGI. Trimming removed 6 bases from V and 4 bases from J; junction bases left unmatched: 8. As DNA, the CDR3 is TGTGCCAGCAGCCTCCGGGACAGAACAGAGACCCAGTACTTC. Its protein product is CASSLRDRTETQYF.

The chain uses TRBV7-3 and TRBJ2-3; 8 nucleotides match TRBD2. With 5 bases clipped from V and 8 bases from J, the junction kept 18 bases outside the gene matches. This CDR3 contains 17 residues. Germline V gene data show CDR1 as SGHTA and CDR2 as FQGTGA. The CDR3 coding sequence is TGTGCCAGCAGCGCCGGGGGTAACGGGAGGGCCTCAAGTACGCAGTATTTT. It encodes CASSAGGNGRASSTQYF.

V usage is TRBV28 and J usage is TRBJ2-5, with D uncertain. With 6 bases removed from V and 1 base from J, the gap between germline ends came to 6 bases. The germline gives CDR1 MDHEN, CDR2 SYDVKM. CDR3 length: 12 residues. The CDR3 spells CASRASQETQYF. The CDR3 region has the DNA TGTGCCAGCAGGGCCTCCCAAGAGACCCAGTACTTC.

The chain carries TRBV2 and TRBJ1-1; possible D gene TRBD1, 5 bases. This CDR3 has 13 residues. V shed 2 bases and J shed 7 bases, with 11 bases lying between them. The V gene's germline CDR1 is SNHLY and CDR2 FYNNEI. CDR3 nucleotide sequence: TGTGCCAGCAGTGAAAGGGGAGACAATGAAGCTTTCTTT. The encoded protein is CASSERGDNEAFF.

V and J are TRBV5-4 and TRBJ2-3, with D unresolved. CDR1 is SGHNT and CDR2 is YYREEE in the germline V gene (reference sequence). This CDR3 is 13 amino acids long. With 1 base removed from V and 3 bases from J, the gap between germline ends came to 6 bases. The CDR3 coding sequence is TGTGCCAGCAGCTTGCTTGGGACAGATACGCAGTATTTT. It yields the protein CASSLLGTDTQYF.

The chain joins TRBV7-3 to TRBJ2-1; a possible D gene is TRBD2 (6 bases). The CDR3 is made up of 16 amino acids. Looked up from germline, CDR1 is SGHTA and CDR2 is FQGTGA. Trimming pared 1 base from V and 5 bases from J, leaving 15 bases between. CDR3 in amino acids: CASSLMAGTTNNEQFF. In DNA, the CDR3 is TGTGCCAGCAGCTTAATGGCGGGAACCACTAACAATGAGCAGTTCTTC.